Listed below are T cell receptor beta chains from one sample, sequenced in a study of blood T cell repertoires in COVID-19. The table came from immunoSEQ multiplex PCR; TCRdb's copy has only in-frame clones and leaves some out. The data hold over 450,000 clones, with 89% observed a single time. The source material was peripheral blood. The receptors derive from a man between 18 and 29 years old with COVID-19, enrolled during active disease. CDR3s include the opening cysteine and the closing phenylalanine or tryptophan. Fields, in order: D gene, CDR3 length, V gene, clone size, J gene, CDR3 DNA, CDR3 protein. A D gene is named only where the DNA matches it firmly. The size of a clone is reported for some rows only, either as once, few or many, or as a class for expanded clones.

D: .; length: 14; V: TRBV6-1; size: .; J: TRBJ2-2; DNA: TGTGCCAGCAGTGACGGGGGGCGTGCCGGGGAGCTGTTTTTT; CDR3: CASSDGGRAGELFF
D: .; length: 17; V: TRBV19; size: once; J: TRBJ1-6; DNA: TGTGCCAGTAGTATAAGCGGCTCAAGCTCCTATAATTCACCCCTCCACTTT; CDR3: CASSISGSSSYNSPLHF
D: .; length: 14; V: TRBV4-2; size: .; J: TRBJ2-7; DNA: TGTGCCAGCAGCCAAGAGGTGGACTACTACGAGCAGTACTTC; CDR3: CASSQEVDYYEQYF
D: .; length: 13; V: TRBV7-9; size: .; J: TRBJ1-6; DNA: TGTGCCAGCAGCTTTCCAGGGAATTCACCCCTCCACTTT; CDR3: CASSFPGNSPLHF
D: .; length: 17; V: TRBV6-1; size: .; J: TRBJ1-5; DNA: TGTGCCAGCAGTGGAACTGAGTTTGGGACACCATTAGAGACCCAGCATTTT; CDR3: CASSGTEFGTPLETQHF
D: TRBD1; length: 16; V: TRBV28; size: .; J: TRBJ1-4; DNA: TGTGCCAGCAGTTCCCACACAGGGGGCTACGATGAAAAACTGTTTTTT; CDR3: CASSSHTGGYDEKLFF
D: .; length: 12; V: TRBV2; size: .; J: TRBJ2-3; DNA: TGTGCCAGCAGTGAACTCGGTGTTACGCAGTATTTT; CDR3: CASSELGVTQYF
D: .; length: 14; V: TRBV3-1/TRBV3-2; size: .; J: TRBJ2-3; DNA: TGTGCCAGCAGCATGGCTCGTACCACAGATACGCAGTATTTT; CDR3: CASSMARTTDTQYF
D: TRBD2; length: 15; V: TRBV30; size: .; J: TRBJ2-1; DNA: TGTGCCTGGACACCGGGACTAGCGGGCTACAATGAGCAGTTCTTC; CDR3: CAWTPGLAGYNEQFF
D: TRBD1; length: 12; V: TRBV6-6; size: .; J: TRBJ1-2; DNA: TGTGCCAGTTGGACAGGGGGCTATGGCTACACCTTC; CDR3: CASWTGGYGYTF
D: TRBD2; length: 16; V: TRBV18; size: .; J: TRBJ2-2; DNA: TGTGCCAGCTCAACCGCGGGGGGGCCGGACACCGGGGAGCTGTTTTTT; CDR3: CASSTAGGPDTGELFF
D: .; length: 11; V: TRBV30; size: .; J: TRBJ2-5; DNA: TGTGCCTGGAGTTTCTCAGGGGCCTTTCACTTC; CDR3: CAWSFSGAFHF
D: .; length: 15; V: TRBV2; size: .; J: TRBJ2-3; DNA: TGTGCCATCCCTGAAGGGACGGGGGGCACAGATACGCAGTATTTT; CDR3: CAIPEGTGGTDTQYF
D: TRBD1; length: 16; V: TRBV5-1; size: .; J: TRBJ1-2; DNA: TGCGCCAGCAGCCAGGGACAGGGGTTCCGGAAGAATGGCTACACCTTC; CDR3: CASSQGQGFRKNGYTF
D: TRBD1; length: 14; V: TRBV29-1; size: .; J: TRBJ2-3; DNA: TGCAGCGTTAGGGACAGGGTGGAGACAGATACGCAGTATTTT; CDR3: CSVRDRVETDTQYF
D: .; length: 16; V: TRBV5-4; size: .; J: TRBJ2-2; DNA: TGTGCCAGCAGCATCCCCGAGCGAACGAACACCGGGGAGCTGTTTTTT; CDR3: CASSIPERTNTGELFF
D: .; length: 16; V: TRBV7-3; size: .; J: TRBJ2-1; DNA: TGTGCCAGCAGCTTAGGGAGCGCGGCCTCCTACAATGAGCAGTTCTTC; CDR3: CASSLGSAASYNEQFF
D: .; length: 14; V: TRBV7-9; size: .; J: TRBJ1-1; DNA: TGTGCCAGCAGCTTACTCGGGCAGGGCGCTGAAGCTTTCTTT; CDR3: CASSLLGQGAEAFF
D: .; length: 14; V: TRBV4-2; size: .; J: TRBJ1-4; DNA: TGTGCCAGCAGCCAAGGAGCAACTAATGAAAAACTGTTTTTT; CDR3: CASSQGATNEKLFF
D: .; length: 15; V: TRBV20-1; size: .; J: TRBJ2-5; DNA: TGCAGTGCTAGTAGGATGGCAGGGCTGGGGGAGACCCAGTACTTC; CDR3: CSASRMAGLGETQYF
D: TRBD1; length: 15; V: TRBV6-5; size: .; J: TRBJ1-2; DNA: TGTGCCAGCAGCTACTGGACAGGGGGGGTCTATGGCTACACCTTC; CDR3: CASSYWTGGVYGYTF
D: TRBD1; length: 15; V: TRBV6-5; size: .; J: TRBJ2-3; DNA: TGTGCCAGCAGTCGGGACAGGGGGGCACCAGGTACGCAGTATTTT; CDR3: CASSRDRGAPGTQYF